The entry below gives a single T cell receptor delta chain sequence along with its context. The data were taken from a study of gamma-delta chains in newborns, infants, children. About the research overall: Innate gammadelta T cells reportedly expand polyclonally right after birth, driven by microbial exposure, per the title.

Looked up from germline, CDR1 is GEAIGNYY and CDR2 is EKD. The CDR3 length is 20 residues. Trimming removed 2 bases from V and 0 bases from J; junction bases left unmatched: 10. TCRdb re-called the reads through CATT. The data hold about 9,200 delta-chain clones, with about 22% observed a single time. The J gene is TRDJ3, the V gene TRDV2; 9 nucleotides line up with TRDD3. Source material: blood. The sequence was obtained from a child who was a newborn, infant or young child, either healthy, febrile or measles-vaccinated (not recorded which). The CDR3 DNA follows: TGTGCCTGTGACAGGGTACTGGGGGAGCGTAGCTCCTGGGACACCCGACAGATGTTTTTC. It codes for CACDRVLGERSSWDTRQMFF.